Below, 5 T cell receptor beta chains from the same sample are listed, as sequenced in a study of T cell responses to AZD1222 COVID-19 vaccine (dated by TCRdb to about 2021). The time point label, as the study defines it: about 28 days (+/-7) after the second vaccine dose. Libraries were made using the immunoSEQ multiplex PCR assay. TCRdb's version of the immuneACCESS table is confined to in-frame rearrangements and falls short of the full clone set. An unresolved V gene accounts for under half of the shortfall where checked; the remainder is of unknown origin. For this sample there are about 130,000 clones; approximately 86% appear just once. The biggest ten clones account for around 5% of the sample. The input for sequencing was peripheral blood, taken 28 days after the second AZD1222 dose. The receptors come from an adult who received the AZD1222 COVID-19 vaccine.

This chain joins TRBV5-4 and TRBJ2-1, with 15 bases that match TRBD2. Trimming at V came to 4 bases and at J to 5 bases, leaving 4 bases not matched to a gene. From germline, CDR1 is SGHNT and CDR2 YYREEE (reference sequence). CDR3 length: 16 amino acids. This chain's CDR3 is CASSGLAGGPDNEQFF. CDR3 DNA sequence: TGTGCCAGCAGCGGACTAGCGGGAGGGCCCGACAATGAGCAGTTCTTC.

The chain combines TRBV27 with TRBJ2-1, with D perhaps being TRBD1 or TRBD2 (6 bases each). Trimming stripped 6 bases from V and 12 bases from J, with 15 bases between. The CDR3 is made up of 12 amino acids. The germline V gene encodes CDR1 MNHEY and CDR2 SMNVEV (reference sequence). The CDR3, as DNA: TGTGCCAGCAGCCCACCTGGGGGGCGGCAGTTCTTC. Translating it yields CASSPPGGRQFF.

The rearrangement links TRBV5-8 to TRBJ2-7; no clear D gene. V shed 1 base and J shed 6 bases, with 8 bases lying between them. The CDR3 has 12 amino acids. The germline V gene has CDR1 SGHTS and CDR2 YDEGEE. This CDR3 is CASSLRLTEQYF. The CDR3 DNA is TGTGCCAGCAGCTTGAGGCTCACCGAGCAGTACTTC.

This clone was detected once. This chain joins TRBV6-2 or TRBV6-3 and TRBJ2-2, with D possibly matching TRBD2 (7 bases). The germline V gene encodes CDR1 MNHEY and CDR2 SVGEGT. This CDR3 region has 15 residues. V gave up 6 bases and J gave up 9 bases, with 20 bases separating them. Here the CDR3 DNA reads TGTGCCAGCAGCAGCGGGACACCCTATGGGAGGGAGCTGTTTTTT. It specifies CASSSGTPYGRELFF.

This sequence joins TRBV6-2 or TRBV6-3 and TRBJ2-4; a weak D match, TRBD2 (6 bases). Trimming took off 5 bases at V and 0 bases at J, with 14 bases between the two ends. The germline V gene encodes CDR1 MNHEY and CDR2 SVGEGT. CDR3 length: 16 residues. CDR3: CASSPPAGLAKNIQYF. The CDR3 DNA reads as TGTGCCAGCAGTCCACCCGCGGGGCTAGCCAAAAACATTCAGTACTTC.